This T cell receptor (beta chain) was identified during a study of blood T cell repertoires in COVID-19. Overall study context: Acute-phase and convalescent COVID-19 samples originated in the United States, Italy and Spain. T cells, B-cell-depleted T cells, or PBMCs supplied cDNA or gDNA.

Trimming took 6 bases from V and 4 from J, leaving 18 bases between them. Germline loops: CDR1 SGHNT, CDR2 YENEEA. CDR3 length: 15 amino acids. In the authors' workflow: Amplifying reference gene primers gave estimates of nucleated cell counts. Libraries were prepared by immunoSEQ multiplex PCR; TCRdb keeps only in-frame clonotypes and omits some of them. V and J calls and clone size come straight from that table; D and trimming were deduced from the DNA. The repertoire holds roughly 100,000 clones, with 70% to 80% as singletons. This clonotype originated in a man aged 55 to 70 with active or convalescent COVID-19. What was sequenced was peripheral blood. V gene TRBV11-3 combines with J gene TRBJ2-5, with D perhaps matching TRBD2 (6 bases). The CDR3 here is CASRPGTHRRETQYF. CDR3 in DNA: TGTGCCAGCAGGCCCGGGACTCACCGCCGAGAGACCCAGTACTTC.